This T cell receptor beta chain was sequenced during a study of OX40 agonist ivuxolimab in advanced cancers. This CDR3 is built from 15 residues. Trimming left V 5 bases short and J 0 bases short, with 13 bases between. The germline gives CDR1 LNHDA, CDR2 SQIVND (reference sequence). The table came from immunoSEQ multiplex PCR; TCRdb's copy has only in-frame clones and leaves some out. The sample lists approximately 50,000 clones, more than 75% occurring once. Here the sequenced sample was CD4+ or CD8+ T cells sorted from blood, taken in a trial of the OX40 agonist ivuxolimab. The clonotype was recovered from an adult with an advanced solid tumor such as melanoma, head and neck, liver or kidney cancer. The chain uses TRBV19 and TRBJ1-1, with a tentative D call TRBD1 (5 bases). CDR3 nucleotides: TGTGCCAGTAGTCCAGGGAGAACCATGAACACTGAAGCTTTCTTT. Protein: CASSPGRTMNTEAFF.